This T cell receptor beta chain derives from a study of CD8+CD57+ T cells in acquired aplastic anemia (dated by TCRdb to the late 2010s). Turning to the overall study: DNA extracted from sorted CD4+ and CD8+ cells had a mean of about 3.2 ug, with a range of roughly 0.19 to 27.4 ug. CD8+CD57+ expansion was defined as frequency above the mean frequency observed in healthy subjects. Summary of the overall study and its limitations: Although some 28 CD8+ CDR3 sequences were shared by patients and controls, these sequences appeared highly expressed in patients and within the immunodominant clones of patients. Patients and healthy controls showed no significant difference in CD8+ Simpson's diversity (P=0.060).

Including cysteine and phenylalanine, the CDR3 has 15 amino acids. Just CDR3 DNA is preserved here, 45 bases in frame from base 1. The germline V gene sets CDR1 to SGDLS and CDR2 to YYNGEE. Trimming takes 4 bases from V and 7 bases from J, and the germline ends sit 20 bases apart. Patients chosen for sequencing had shown expansion of CD8+CD57+ cells by flow cytometry. Every patient had a diagnosis of severe acquired aplastic anemia based on International Study of Aplastic Anemia and Agranulocytosis and Camitta criteria. At the time blood was sampled, none of the patients had received any therapy. TCR repertoires of sorted CD4+ and CD8+ blood T cells from severe aplastic anemia patients and healthy subjects were deep-sequenced in the study. In the USA, patient enrollment took place under clinicaltrials.gov protocols 00001620, 01623167, 00001397, 00071045, 00081523 and 00961064. Ficoll-Paque density gradient centrifugation was used to isolate peripheral blood mononuclear cells. Before DNA extraction, CD4+ and CD8+ T cells were sorted by FACS or by magnetic beads.

Notes on this clonotype: The antigen it binds to is not known. No per-base quality is available; no much larger clone lies one base away.

Genomic DNA served as template for TCR beta VDJ combination and CDR3 sequence profiling. An Illumina HiSeq 2000 was used for TCR repertoire sequencing. As for the authors' bioinformatics: Repertoire assessment relied on Simpson's diversity index, CDR3 size and DJ length profiles, and TRBV/TRBJ rearrangement plots. Whichever DNA sequence was most abundant in the deep sequencing data was defined as the immunodominant clone. CDR3 amino acid sequences were screened for sharing across subjects and compared with published repertoires and the VDJdb database. TCRdb cleaned the public reads at Q25 with fastp, built clones with MiXCR and kept in-frame beta chains. Entries that share a CDR3 protein sequence are merged under the most common genes and DNA. TCRdb, not the original authors, processed these V and J calls. This sample lists about half a million distinct CDR3 sequences; about a third were detected once. Less than 0.85% of the sample comes from the top ten.

The source material was sorted CD4+, CD8+, or CD8+CD57+ T cells (not recorded which) from PBMCs. The TCR originated in a human donor with aplastic anemia. Recombination connected TRBV9 to TRBJ2-5; the D call is possibly TRBD1 or TRBD2, each sharing 5 bases. The CDR3 loop reads CASSLVPGRRGTQYF. The DNA sequence is TGTGCCAGCAGCTTAGTCCCGGGGCGACGAGGGACCCAGTACTTC.